The 28 T cell receptor beta chains below come from one sample, sequenced in a study of shared clonotypes between healthy human individuals. Here immunoSEQ multiplex PCR was the method, and the copy in TCRdb shows in-frame clones only, minus some. The sample carries under 2,500,000 clones, approximately 94% recorded once. The sample consisted of naive CD4+ T cells sorted from blood. As to subset: CD45RA+ positively selected. The receptors derive from a man between 18 and 35 years old in good health.

The chain joins TRBV5-4 to TRBJ2-5; TRBD2 matches 8 bases. The CDR3 has 16 amino acids. V lost 0 bases and J lost 7; bases outside the gene matches: 11. Germline CDR1 reads SGHNT; CDR2 reads YYREEE (reference sequence). DNA of the CDR3: TGTGCCAGCAGCTTGGCCACGGGAGGGCGCCCCGGGACCCAGTACTTC. It yields the protein CASSLATGGRPGTQYF.

The rearrangement links TRBV7-2 to TRBJ2-7; 7 nucleotides align to TRBD2. The CDR3 is made up of 16 amino acids. The germline V gene has CDR1 SGHTA and CDR2 FQGNSA. V was clipped by 5 bases and J by 1 base; unmatched bases: 11. CDR3 region: CASSRGFGSGSYEQYF. The CDR3 DNA follows: TGTGCCAGCAGCCGCGGGTTTGGTAGCGGGTCCTACGAGCAGTACTTC.

In DNA, the CDR3 is TGTGCCAGCCGGTGGCAGGATTATGGCTACACCTTC. Encoded protein: CASRWQDYGYTF. The genes are TRBV2 and TRBJ1-2; D call uncertain. CDR3 length equals 12 residues. The germline V gene encodes CDR1 SNHLY and CDR2 FYNNEI. Trimming took off 8 bases at V and 5 bases at J, with 12 bases between the two ends.

This rearrangement joins TRBV5-1 to TRBJ1-4; D is undetermined. The V end was cut by 4 bases, the J end by 0 bases, with 13 bases between. The CDR3 runs 16 residues. CDR1 and CDR2 (germline): SGHRS, YFSETQ. The CDR3 coding sequence is TGCGCCAGCAGCCAAATGTCCGGAGCAACTAATGAAAAACTGTTTTTT. Amino acid sequence: CASSQMSGATNEKLFF. The full variable domain, rest sourced from reference TRBV5-1 and TRBJ1-4, is KAGVTQTPRYLIKTRGQQVTLSCSPISGHRSVSWYQQTPGQGLQFLFEYFSETQRNKGNFPGRFSGRQFSNSRSEMNVSTLELGDSALYLCASSQMSGATNEKLFFGSGTQLSVL.

J is TRBJ1-5 and V is TRBV30; TRBD1 matches 7 bases. The CDR3 has 15 amino acids. V shed 2 bases, J shed 4 bases, and the junction held 8 bases outside the gene matches. Germline values: CDR1 GTSNPN, CDR2 SVGIG (reference sequence). The CDR3 nucleotides read TGTGCCTGGAGTCTCCAAGACAGGGAAAATCAGCCCCAGCATTTT. This encodes CAWSLQDRENQPQHF.

The rearrangement links TRBV29-1 to TRBJ2-5, with 8 bases lining up with TRBD2. With 5 bases clipped from V and 4 bases from J, the junction kept 9 bases outside the gene matches. Germline V CDR1 and CDR2: SQVTM, ANQGSEA. CDR3 length: 14 residues. The CDR3 region is CSVQKAGVGETQYF. The DNA of the CDR3 is TGCAGCGTTCAAAAAGCGGGGGTGGGAGAGACCCAGTACTTC.

The V and J genes are TRBV6-6 and TRBJ1-5; 7 nucleotides match TRBD1. Germline V gene lookup returns CDR1 MNHNY and CDR2 SVGAGI (reference sequence). The CDR3 covers 14 residues. V gave up 5 bases and J gave up 5 bases; unmatched junction bases: 6. The CDR3: CASSDPGGDQPQHF. The CDR3, as DNA: TGTGCCAGCAGTGACCCAGGGGGAGATCAGCCCCAGCATTTT.

The chain recombines TRBV6-1 with TRBJ2-2; D possibly corresponds to TRBD2 (5 bases). V was cut by 5 bases and J by 0 bases, with 7 bases left in between. The CDR3 sequence is 14 residues long. Germline loops: CDR1 MNHNS, CDR2 SASEGT. CDR3 loop: CASSRTPNTGELFF. CDR3 coding DNA: TGTGCCAGCAGTCGGACTCCGAACACCGGGGAGCTGTTTTTT.

The chain carries TRBV5-4 and TRBJ2-7; TRBD2 matches 9 bases. CDR3 length equals 14 residues. V dropped 0 bases and J dropped 3; count of bases not matched to a gene: 1. Germline V gene sequence: CDR1 SGHNT, CDR2 YYREEE (reference sequence). The CDR3 spells CASSLDSGSYEQYF. CDR3 bases: TGTGCCAGCAGCTTGGATAGCGGGAGCTACGAGCAGTACTTC.

J is TRBJ1-1 and V is TRBV18; TRBD1 might be the D (6 bases). The ends were cut back, 4 bases at V and 1 base at J, with 10 bases in the middle. The CDR3 is 14 amino acids. Germline V gene data show CDR1 as KGHSH and CDR2 as LQKENI. CDR3 sequence reads: CASSRGQQNTEAFF. DNA of the CDR3: TGTGCCAGCTCACGAGGACAGCAGAACACTGAAGCTTTCTTT.

About this clone: Other DNA sequences from this sample encode an identical CDR3 as well. The chain links TRBV6-1 to TRBJ1-6; D is uncertain. Germline V gene lookup returns CDR1 MNHNS and CDR2 SASEGT. The CDR3 totals 13 residues. Deletions cut 3 bases from V and 6 bases from J, with 6 bases between. The chain's CDR3 is CASSEGGNSPLHF. The DNA for the CDR3 is TGTGCCAGCAGTGAGGGCGGTAATTCACCCCTCCACTTT.

On this clone: The sample has other DNA sequences that encode this CDR3 too. V usage is TRBV2 and J usage is TRBJ2-3; perhaps D is TRBD1 or TRBD2 (5 bases each). The germline V gene encodes CDR1 SNHLY and CDR2 FYNNEI. V was cut by 2 bases and J by 3 bases, with 9 bases left in between. The CDR3 totals 14 residues. The CDR3 loop reads CASSERGPTDTQYF. The DNA of the CDR3 is TGTGCCAGCAGTGAACGGGGCCCAACAGATACGCAGTATTTT.

This sequence joins TRBV11-2 and TRBJ2-7; TRBD2 agrees at 8 bases. The CDR3 runs to 15 residues. Looked up from germline, CDR1 is SGHAT and CDR2 is FQNNGV. V shed 6 bases, J shed 3 bases, and the junction held 10 bases outside the gene matches. Here the CDR3 reads CASSSRTSSIYEQYF. The DNA of the CDR3 is TGTGCCAGCAGTTCCCGGACTAGCTCTATCTACGAGCAGTACTTC. The full variable domain, in which reference TRBV11-2 and TRBJ2-7 provide the parts outside the CDR3, is EAGVAQSPRYKIIEKRQSVAFWCNPISGHATLYWYQQILGQGPKLLIQFQNNGVVDDSQLPKDRFSAERLKGVDSTLKIQPAKLEDSAVYLCASSSRTSSIYEQYFGPGTRLTVT.

The chain links TRBV6-6 to TRBJ2-7, with D unclear. V gave up 10 bases and J gave up 0 bases, with 16 bases separating them. From germline, CDR1 is MNHNY and CDR2 SVGAGI (reference sequence). This CDR3 is 14 amino acids long. The CDR3 here is CATTVMGLSYEQYF. DNA for the CDR3: TGTGCCACTACCGTTATGGGTCTCTCCTACGAGCAGTACTTC.

CDR3 coding DNA: TGTGCCTGGAGTACTAGTTGGAGAACTAGCACAGATACGCAGTATTTT. Translated, it gives CAWSTSWRTSTDTQYF. V is TRBV30 and J is TRBJ2-3, with D tentatively TRBD2 (5 bases). V shed 2 bases and J shed 0 bases, with 15 bases lying between them. CDR1 GTSNPN and CDR2 SVGIG come from the germline V gene (reference sequence). This CDR3 region has 16 residues.

The rearrangement uses TRBV30 and TRBJ2-2; D unresolved. Trimming took 0 bases from V and 1 from J, leaving 12 bases between them. Germline V gene sequence: CDR1 GTSNPN, CDR2 SVGIG (reference sequence). CDR3 size: 16 residues. In nucleotides, the CDR3 is TGTGCCTGGAGTGTACGCAACGGAGTGAACACCGGGGAGCTGTTTTTT. Protein product: CAWSVRNGVNTGELFF.

V and J are TRBV19 and TRBJ2-5, with D hard to call. The CDR3 contains 14 residues. CDR1 is LNHDA, CDR2 SQIVND, per germline (reference sequence). The ends were cut back, 7 bases at V and 2 bases at J, with 14 bases in the middle. CDR3 loop: CASITPSRQETQYF. CDR3 DNA sequence: TGTGCCAGTATCACGCCCAGCAGACAAGAGACCCAGTACTTC.

This chain joins TRBV6-5 and TRBJ2-2; 9 bases map to TRBD1. The V gene's germline CDR1 is MNHEY and CDR2 SVGAGI. The J segment lost 7 bases and the V segment lost 8 bases, leaving 8 bases of the junction unmatched. The CDR3 sequence is 14 residues long. The CDR3 sequence is CASLGTGFVGELFF. The CDR3 bases are TGTGCCAGCTTGGGGACAGGGTTCGTCGGGGAGCTGTTTTTT.

The CDR3 region has the DNA TGTGCCAGCTCGGGACAGCTGGTTACCGGGGAGCTGTTTTTT. Protein: CASSGQLVTGELFF. V is TRBV6-1 and J is TRBJ2-2; 7 nucleotides agree with TRBD1. V shed 8 bases, J shed 5 bases, and the junction held 8 bases outside the gene matches. Germline CDR1 reads MNHNS; CDR2 reads SASEGT. The CDR3 has 14 amino acids.

This chain joins TRBV30 and TRBJ1-1; D is possibly TRBD1 (6 bases). CDR3 length: 13 residues. V shed 8 bases and J shed 1 base, with 14 bases lying between them. Germline V gene lookup returns CDR1 GTSNPN and CDR2 SVGIG (reference sequence). As DNA, the CDR3 is TGTGCCATAAAGGACAGACCGAACACTGAAGCTTTCTTT. Residues: CAIKDRPNTEAFF. Variable domain in full (rest from reference TRBV30 and TRBJ1-1): SQTIHQWPATLVQPVGSPLSLECTVEGTSNPNLYWYRQAAGRGLQLLFYSVGIGQISSEVPQNLSASRPQDRQFILSSKKLLLSDSGFYLCAIKDRPNTEAFFGQGTRLTVV.

This chain connects TRBV28 to TRBJ2-1, with D perhaps TRBD1 (5 bases). Germline-derived CDR1 and CDR2 are MDHEN and SYDVKM. With 7 bases removed from V and 6 bases from J, the gap between germline ends came to 16 bases. There are 14 residues in the CDR3. The CDR3, as DNA: TGTGCCAGCATTCCGGCAGGGCACTTCAATGAGCAGTTCTTC. Residues: CASIPAGHFNEQFF.

V is TRBV6-6 and J is TRBJ1-3; D is ambiguous. Deletions cut 8 bases from V and 4 bases from J, with 9 bases between. Germline values: CDR1 MNHNY, CDR2 SVGAGI (reference sequence). CDR3 size: 12 residues. In nucleotides, the CDR3 is TGTGCCAGCGCCTGGGAAGGAAACACCATATATTTT. This sequence encodes CASAWEGNTIYF.

This chain links TRBV5-1 with TRBJ2-5, with 9 bases matching TRBD1. The CDR3 runs to 15 residues. V lost 0 bases to trimming and J lost 5 bases; unmatched junction nucleotides: 5. Looked up from germline, CDR1 is SGHRS and CDR2 is YFSETQ. The CDR3 loop is CASSLGQGVGETQYF. For the CDR3, the DNA is TGCGCCAGCAGCTTGGGACAGGGGGTCGGGGAGACCCAGTACTTC.

This clone came up once. Other DNA sequences in the same sample also yield this CDR3. The chain is built from TRBV6-5 and TRBJ2-3, with D possibly being TRBD2 (6 bases). Trimming shortened V by 5 bases and J by 2 bases, and 11 bases separated the two germline ends. This CDR3 has 14 amino acids. Germline assignment: CDR1 MNHEY and CDR2 SVGAGI. CDR3: CASSPGGYTDTQYF. CDR3 nucleotide sequence: TGTGCCAGCAGTCCTGGGGGGTACACAGATACGCAGTATTTT.

This sequence joins TRBV6-5 and TRBJ2-7; weak D call: TRBD1 (6 bases). Between the trimmed V and J ends, which lost 0 bases and 6 bases, there was a span of 15 bases. CDR1 and CDR2 (germline): MNHEY, SVGAGI. This CDR3 spans 15 amino acids. CDR3 in DNA: TGTGCCAGCAGTTACTCCTACGACAGGCCCTCCGAGCAGTACTTC. It specifies CASSYSYDRPSEQYF.

About this clone itself: Additional DNA sequences in this sample encode the identical CDR3. The chain carries TRBV18 and TRBJ1-5, with D hard to call. Trimming cost V 3 bases and J 0 bases, with 3 bases left between them. This CDR3 spans 13 amino acids. CDR1 is KGHSH and CDR2 is LQKENI in the germline V gene. The CDR3 DNA is TGTGCCAGCTCACCTTATAGCAATCAGCCCCAGCATTTT. This gives the protein CASSPYSNQPQHF. Full variable domain (remainder filled in from reference TRBV18 and TRBJ1-5): NAGVMQNPRHLVRRRGQEARLRCSPMKGHSHVYWYRQLPEEGLKFMVYLQKENIIDESGMPKERFSAEFPKEGPSILRIQQVVRGDSAAYFCASSPYSNQPQHFGDGTRLSIL.

The V and J genes are TRBV7-2 and TRBJ2-2, with a possible D match to TRBD2 (6 bases). Trimming took 5 bases from V and 0 from J, leaving 13 bases between them. CDR1 is SGHTA and CDR2 is FQGNSA in the germline V gene. This CDR3 spans 16 amino acids. The DNA for the CDR3 is TGTGCCAGCAGCCCCTTAGCGGCCGCGAACACCGGGGAGCTGTTTTTT. It yields the protein CASSPLAAANTGELFF.

This chain links TRBV6-1 with TRBJ2-7; either TRBD1 or TRBD2 may fit D (5 bases each). The CDR3 covers 14 residues. The V gene's germline CDR1 is MNHNS and CDR2 SASEGT. Trimming took 6 bases from V and 3 from J, leaving 15 bases between them. CDR3 amino acids: CASRRREGYYEQYF. As DNA, the CDR3 is TGTGCCAGCAGGAGGAGAGAGGGGTACTACGAGCAGTACTTC.